Listed here is a single TCR beta chain. Clinical histories supplied by participants themselves formed the basis of cohort assignment. The recovered donors of Cohort 3 showed two negative PCRs, clearance, or symptom resolution. The entry originates in a study of blood T cell repertoires in COVID-19. Study-level information: Sources were T cells, B-cell-depleted T cells, or PBMCs; the material itself was cDNA or gDNA.

Under the authors' procedure: Estimation of nucleated cell counts was performed using reference gene primer amplification. Clones were read by immunoSEQ multiplex PCR, and TCRdb kept only the in-frame ones, dropping some. The V and J calls and clone size are taken from that table; D and trimming were inferred from the DNA. The sample contains 280,000 or so clones, around 84% of which appear only once. The material sequenced was PBMCs or T cells enriched from blood (not recorded which). The TCR was taken from a woman aged 45 to 65 who had recovered from COVID-19.

In nucleotides, the CDR3 is TGTGCCAGCAGCTTAGCTAGCGGGGGGGGCGATACGCAGTATTTT. Protein: CASSLASGGGDTQYF. J is TRBJ2-3 and V is TRBV7-2, with TRBD2 matching 11 bases. Trimming removed 0 bases from V and 6 bases from J; junction bases left unmatched: 2. The CDR3 is 15 amino acids. Per the germline V gene, CDR1 is SGHTA and CDR2 is FQGNSA.